This TCR beta chain was sequenced for a study of blood T cell repertoires in COVID-19 (dated by TCRdb to the early 2020s). About the study as a whole: The collaborator samples originated in the United States, Italy and Spain and spanned the acute and convalescent phases of COVID-19. The material from the prospective study consisted of cDNA or gDNA derived from T cells, B-cell-depleted T cells, or PBMCs. The dataset comprised deeply sampled blood TCRbeta repertoires from subjects exposed to, actively infected with, or recovered from COVID-19. A freely available public database, intended as a resource for researchers studying the immune response to SARS-CoV-2, is where the repertoires were released. Samples came from the ongoing ImmuneRACE study (first 160 participants) plus 1,254 subjects from 6 global collaborators. Nearly every sample came with metadata listing a de-identified subject ID, COVID-19 status, age in years and sex. Where HLA class I and class II types were available, the types were taken from metadata supplied by the sample provider, not from assay-based typing.

The immunoSEQ Assay, a bias-controlled multiplex PCR, was used to amplify TCRbeta CDR3 regions from genomic DNA. On the study's bioinformatics: Nucleated cell counts per sample were estimated from amplification of reference gene primers within the assay. Sequence reads were collapsed and filtered to measure the absolute abundance of every unique TCRbeta CDR3 rearrangement. Productive Simpson clonality was computed per sample as the square root of Simpson's diversity index over productive rearrangements. This immuneACCESS table, as held by TCRdb, lists in-frame sequences with V and J called but not all clones. Of the missing ones, under half trace to an unresolved V gene in checked studies; the others have no known cause. The V and J calls and clone size are taken from that table; D and trimming were inferred from the DNA. The sample table records fewer than 200,000 clones; 65% to 90% of these occur just once. Of the sample, roughly 8.7% falls within the top ten clones.

V sheds 2 bases and J sheds 6 bases, leaving 7 bases between their ends. The CDR3 has 11 amino acids, counting the end cysteine and phenylalanine. The only DNA kept is the CDR3, 33 bases in frame from the first base. From a lookup of the germline V gene (reference sequence), CDR1 and CDR2 are DFQATT and SNEGSKA. A remark on this clone: Its recognized antigen is unknown. The record has no base qualities; no much larger clone is one base away.

Collaborating institutions collected whole blood in K2EDTA tubes following their own protocols. For TCRbeta analysis, collaborator samples were shipped as frozen whole blood, as isolated PBMCs, or as DNA extracted from either sample type. Broader findings and caveats from the paper: How much clinical and demographic metadata was included differed by source and by participant, and the metadata was provided uncurated.

This TCR was sampled from a man aged 45 to 65 with active or convalescent COVID-19. This receptor chain uses TRBV20-1 and TRBJ1-2; a weak D assignment points to TRBD1 (6 bases agree). Source material: peripheral blood. The encoded CDR3 is CSARTGNGYTF. The nucleotide sequence reads as follows: TGCAGTGCTAGAACAGGGAATGGCTACACCTTC.